This T cell receptor (beta chain) was obtained from a study of T-cell memory formation after mild COVID-19. Study-level information: The two donors had largely donor-specific TCR clusters. Study observations and caveats: Some clones that responded were present in memory (sampled pre-infection), which suggests cross-reactive memory joined.

About this clonotype itself: Its antigen remains unknown.

The germline V gene encodes CDR1 MNHEY and CDR2 SVGEGT. The CDR3 spans 15 residues. Deletions cut 2 bases from V and 1 base from J, with 11 bases between. TCRdb used MiXCR to reprocess the 5' RACE reads, holding one entry per CDR3 protein. This table holds a few hundred thousand distinct CDR3 sequences, 20% to 25% found once. Sequenced input: PBMCs or a T cell subset sorted from them (not recorded which). The V and J genes are TRBV6-2 or TRBV6-3 and TRBJ1-1; D is unclear. This receptor was obtained from an adult woman who had mild COVID-19 (a few samples of this study predate the infection). Cell type and time point are not known. CDR3 region: CASSYALGPNTEAFF. CDR3 nucleotides: TGTGCCAGCAGTTACGCTCTCGGTCCGAACACTGAAGCTTTCTTT.